This T cell receptor beta chain was retrieved from a study of human T cells and chemical hapten exposure. Germline values: CDR1 SGHRS, CDR2 YFSETQ. Trimming removed 1 base from V and 1 base from J, with 6 bases in between. The CDR3 covers 15 residues. TCRdb fed the 5' RACE reads into MiXCR, producing one record per CDR3 protein. The table lists some 78,000 distinct CDR3 sequences, under 10% of them singletons, with approximately 2.5% in the top ten. Blood, whole and unfractionated, served as the source for total RNA extraction. This clonotype originated in a male donor in good health. The chain uses TRBV5-1 and TRBJ2-6; no clear D gene. CDR3 DNA: TGCGCCAGCAGCTTGAAGCATTCTGGGGCCAACGTCCTGACTTTC. This translates into CASSLKHSGANVLTF.